This TCR beta chain was obtained from a study of patients and donors after allogeneic stem cell transplantation. TCRdb re-derived calls from the RT-PCR reads in MiXCR, one entry per CDR3 protein. Among about 410,000 distinct CDR3 sequences listed, approximately 16% were seen once. From germline, CDR1 is SQVTM and CDR2 ANQGSEA. This CDR3 spans 12 amino acids. V lost 3 bases and J lost 0, with 5 bases in between. This clonotype was obtained from a human donor who was either an allogeneic HSCT recipient or a stem cell or donor lymphocyte infusion donor (not recorded which). It is not recorded whose cells these are; they may come from a transplant donor. V and J are TRBV29-1 and TRBJ1-1; D gene unclear. Material for sequencing was blood, either unsorted or a sorted T cell fraction (not recorded which). The CDR3: CSVERVNTEAFF. The DNA of the CDR3 is TGCAGCGTTGAGAGGGTGAACACTGAAGCTTTCTTT. Together with reference TRBV29-1 and TRBJ1-1, the CDR3 gives the full variable domain: SAVISQKPSRDICQRGTSLTIQCQVDSQVTMMFWYRQQPGQSLTLIATANQGSEATYESGFVIDKFPISRPNLTFSTLTVSNMSPEDSSIYLCSVERVNTEAFFGQGTRLTVV.